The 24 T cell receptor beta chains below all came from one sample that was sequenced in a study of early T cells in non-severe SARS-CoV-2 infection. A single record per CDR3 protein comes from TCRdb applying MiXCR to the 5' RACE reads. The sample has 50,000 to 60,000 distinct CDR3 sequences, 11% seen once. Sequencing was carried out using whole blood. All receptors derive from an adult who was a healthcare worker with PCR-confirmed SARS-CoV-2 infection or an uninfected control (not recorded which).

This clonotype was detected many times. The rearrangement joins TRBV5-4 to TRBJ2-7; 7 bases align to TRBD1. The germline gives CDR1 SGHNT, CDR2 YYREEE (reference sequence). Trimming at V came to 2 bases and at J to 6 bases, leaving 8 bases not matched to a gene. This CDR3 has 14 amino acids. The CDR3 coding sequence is TGTGCCAGCAGCTTCCCGACAGGGACCCGCGAGCAGTACTTC. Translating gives CASSFPTGTREQYF.

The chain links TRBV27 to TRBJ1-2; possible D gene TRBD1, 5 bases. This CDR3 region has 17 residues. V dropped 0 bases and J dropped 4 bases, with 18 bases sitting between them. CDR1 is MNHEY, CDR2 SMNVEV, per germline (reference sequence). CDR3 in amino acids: CASSLSLRGGRTYGYTF. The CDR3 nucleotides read TGTGCCAGCAGTTTATCGCTGCGCGGGGGAAGGACCTATGGCTACACCTTC.

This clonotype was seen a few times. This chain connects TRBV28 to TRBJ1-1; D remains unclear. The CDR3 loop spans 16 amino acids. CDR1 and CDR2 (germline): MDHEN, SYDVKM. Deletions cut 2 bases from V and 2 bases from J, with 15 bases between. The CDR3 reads CASSLIGRSRNTEAFF. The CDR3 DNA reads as TGTGCCAGCAGTTTAATAGGCAGGTCACGTAACACTGAAGCTTTCTTT.

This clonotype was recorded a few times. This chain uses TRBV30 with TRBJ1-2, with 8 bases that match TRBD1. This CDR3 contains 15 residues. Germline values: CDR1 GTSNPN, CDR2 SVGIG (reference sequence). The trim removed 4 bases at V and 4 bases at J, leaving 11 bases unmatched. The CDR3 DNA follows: TGTGCCTGGACCCTTTCAGGGGGCGGAGGCTATGGCTACACCTTC. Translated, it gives CAWTLSGGGGYGYTF.

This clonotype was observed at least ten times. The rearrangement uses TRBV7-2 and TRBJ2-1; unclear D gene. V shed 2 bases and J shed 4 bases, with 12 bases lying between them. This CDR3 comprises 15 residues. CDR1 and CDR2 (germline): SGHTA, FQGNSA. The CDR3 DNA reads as TGTGCCAGCAGCTTATTTGGGCCCCAATACAATGAGCAGTTCTTC. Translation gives CASSLFGPQYNEQFF.

The chain's CDR3 is CASSPSDFYEQFF. The CDR3 DNA sequence: TGTGCCAGCAGCCCCAGCGATTTCTACGAGCAGTTCTTC. The V gene is TRBV3-1, the J gene TRBJ2-7; D unresolved. TRBJ2-1 explains the end of the DNA better; the J call may be wrong. Germline CDR1 LGHDT, CDR2 YNNKEL (reference sequence). This CDR3 has 13 residues.

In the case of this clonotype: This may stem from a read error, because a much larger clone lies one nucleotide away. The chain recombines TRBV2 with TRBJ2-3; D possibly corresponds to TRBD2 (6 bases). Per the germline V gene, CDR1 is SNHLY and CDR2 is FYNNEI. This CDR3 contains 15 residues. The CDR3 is CASKGSEGITGTQYF. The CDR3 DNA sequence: TGTGCCAGCAAGGGCTCGGAGGGGATCACAGGTACGCAGTATTTT.

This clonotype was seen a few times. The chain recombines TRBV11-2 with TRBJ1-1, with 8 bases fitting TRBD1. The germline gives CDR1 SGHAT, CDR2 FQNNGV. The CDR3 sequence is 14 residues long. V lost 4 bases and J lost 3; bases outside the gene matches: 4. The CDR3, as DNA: TGTGCCAGCAGCTCACAGGGGGAGGACACTGAAGCTTTCTTT. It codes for CASSSQGEDTEAFF. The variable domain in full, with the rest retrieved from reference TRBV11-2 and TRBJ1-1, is EAGVAQSPRYKIIEKRQSVAFWCNPISGHATLYWYQQILGQGPKLLIQFQNNGVVDDSQLPKDRFSAERLKGVDSTLKIQPAKLEDSAVYLCASSSQGEDTEAFFGQGTRLTVV.

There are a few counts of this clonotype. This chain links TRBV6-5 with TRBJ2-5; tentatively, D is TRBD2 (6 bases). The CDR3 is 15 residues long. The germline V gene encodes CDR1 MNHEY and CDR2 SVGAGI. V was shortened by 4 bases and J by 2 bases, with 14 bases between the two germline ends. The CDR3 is CASSSAGAGQETQYF. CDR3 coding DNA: TGTGCCAGCAGTTCCGCCGGGGCGGGGCAAGAGACCCAGTACTTC.

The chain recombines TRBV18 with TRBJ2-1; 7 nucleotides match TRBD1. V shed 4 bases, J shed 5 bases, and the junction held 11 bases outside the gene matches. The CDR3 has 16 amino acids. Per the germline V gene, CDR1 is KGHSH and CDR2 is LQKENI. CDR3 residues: CASSRTGTAGNNEQFF. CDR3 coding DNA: TGTGCCAGCTCACGAACCGGGACAGCTGGGAACAATGAGCAGTTCTTC.

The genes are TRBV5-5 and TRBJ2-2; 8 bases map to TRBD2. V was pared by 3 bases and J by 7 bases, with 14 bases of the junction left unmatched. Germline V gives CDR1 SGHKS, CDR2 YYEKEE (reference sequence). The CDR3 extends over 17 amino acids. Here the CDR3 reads CASSSASGSAMIGELFF. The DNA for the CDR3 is TGTGCCAGCAGCTCGGCTAGCGGGTCAGCGATGATCGGGGAGCTGTTTTTT.

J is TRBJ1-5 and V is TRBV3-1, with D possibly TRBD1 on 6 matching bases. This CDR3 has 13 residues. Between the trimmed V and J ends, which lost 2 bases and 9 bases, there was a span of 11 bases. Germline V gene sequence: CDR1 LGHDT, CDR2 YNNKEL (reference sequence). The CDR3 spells CASSQYRDRPQHF. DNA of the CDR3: TGTGCCAGCAGCCAATACAGGGATCGGCCCCAGCATTTT.

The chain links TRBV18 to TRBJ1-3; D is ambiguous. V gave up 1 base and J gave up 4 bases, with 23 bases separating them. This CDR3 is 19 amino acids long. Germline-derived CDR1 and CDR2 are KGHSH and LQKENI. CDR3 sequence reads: CASSPRAGTGLGEGNTIYF. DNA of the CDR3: TGTGCCAGCTCACCACGTGCTGGAACCGGGCTCGGAGAAGGAAACACCATATATTTT.

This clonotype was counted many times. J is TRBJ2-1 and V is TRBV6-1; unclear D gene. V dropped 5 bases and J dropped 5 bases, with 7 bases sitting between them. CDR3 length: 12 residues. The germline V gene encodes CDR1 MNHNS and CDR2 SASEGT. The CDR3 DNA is TGTGCCAGCAGTCAGAGGAACAATGAGCAGTTCTTC. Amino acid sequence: CASSQRNNEQFF.

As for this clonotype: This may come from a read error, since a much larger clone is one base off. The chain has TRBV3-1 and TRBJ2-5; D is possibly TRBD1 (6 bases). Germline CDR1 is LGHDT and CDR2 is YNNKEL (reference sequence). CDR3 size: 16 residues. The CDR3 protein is CACSQDRTDDQETQYF. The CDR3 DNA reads TGTGCCTGCAGCCAAGACAGGACAGACGACCAAGAGACCCAGTACTTC.

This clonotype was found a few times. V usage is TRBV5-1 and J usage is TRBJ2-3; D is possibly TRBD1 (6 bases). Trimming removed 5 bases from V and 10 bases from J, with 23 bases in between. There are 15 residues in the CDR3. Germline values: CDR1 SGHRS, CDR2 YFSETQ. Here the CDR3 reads CASSWGMDSLESQYF. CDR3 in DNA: TGCGCCAGCAGTTGGGGGATGGACAGCTTAGAGTCGCAGTATTTT.

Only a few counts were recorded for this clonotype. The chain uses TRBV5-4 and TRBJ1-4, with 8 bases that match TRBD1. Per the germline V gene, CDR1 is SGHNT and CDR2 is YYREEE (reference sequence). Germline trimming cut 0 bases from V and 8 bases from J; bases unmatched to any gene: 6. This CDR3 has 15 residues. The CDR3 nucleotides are TGTGCCAGCAGCTTGGCTCAGGGGGCGAGGGAAAAACTGTTTTTT. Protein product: CASSLAQGAREKLFF.

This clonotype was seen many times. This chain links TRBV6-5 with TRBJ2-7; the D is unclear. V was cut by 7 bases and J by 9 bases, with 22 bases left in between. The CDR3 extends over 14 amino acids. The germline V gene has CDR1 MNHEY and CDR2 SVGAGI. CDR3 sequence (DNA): TGTGCCAGCACCTCATCCCCGTACAGTACGAGGCAGTACTTC. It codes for CASTSSPYSTRQYF.

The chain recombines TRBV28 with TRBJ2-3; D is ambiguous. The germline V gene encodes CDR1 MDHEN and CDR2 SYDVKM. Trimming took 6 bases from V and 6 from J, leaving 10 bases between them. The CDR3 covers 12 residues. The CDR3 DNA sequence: TGTGCCAGCAGCTTAACCTGGGATACGCAGTATTTT. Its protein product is CASSLTWDTQYF. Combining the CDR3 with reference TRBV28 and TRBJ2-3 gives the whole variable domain DVKVTQSSRYLVKRTGEKVFLECVQDMDHENMFWYRQDPGLGLRLIYFSYDVKMKEKGDIPEGYSVSREKKERFSLILESASTNQTSMYLCASSLTWDTQYFGPGTRLTVL.

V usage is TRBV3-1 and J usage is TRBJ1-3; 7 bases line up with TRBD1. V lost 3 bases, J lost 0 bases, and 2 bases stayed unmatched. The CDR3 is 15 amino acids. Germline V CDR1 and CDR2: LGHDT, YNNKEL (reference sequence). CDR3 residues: CASSHGQASGNTIYF. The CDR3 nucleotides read TGTGCCAGCAGCCACGGACAGGCCTCTGGAAACACCATATATTTT. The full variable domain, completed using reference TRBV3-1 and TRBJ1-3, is DTAVSQTPKYLVTQMGNDKSIKCEQNLGHDTMYWYKQDSKKFLKIMFSYNNKELIINETVPNRFSPKSPDKAHLNLHINSLELGDSAVYFCASSHGQASGNTIYFGEGSWLTVV.

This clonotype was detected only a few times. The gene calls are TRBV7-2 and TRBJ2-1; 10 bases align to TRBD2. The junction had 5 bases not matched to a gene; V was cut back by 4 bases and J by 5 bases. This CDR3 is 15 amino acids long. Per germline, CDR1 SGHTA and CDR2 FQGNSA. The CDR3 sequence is CASSSSGRAHNEQFF. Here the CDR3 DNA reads TGTGCCAGCAGCTCCAGCGGGAGGGCCCACAATGAGCAGTTCTTC.

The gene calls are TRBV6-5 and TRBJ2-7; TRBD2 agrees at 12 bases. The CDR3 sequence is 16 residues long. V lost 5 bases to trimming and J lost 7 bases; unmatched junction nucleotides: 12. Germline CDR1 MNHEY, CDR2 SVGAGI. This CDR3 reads CASSPGRLAGVEEQYF. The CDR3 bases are TGTGCCAGCAGTCCGGGGAGACTAGCGGGAGTTGAAGAGCAGTACTTC.

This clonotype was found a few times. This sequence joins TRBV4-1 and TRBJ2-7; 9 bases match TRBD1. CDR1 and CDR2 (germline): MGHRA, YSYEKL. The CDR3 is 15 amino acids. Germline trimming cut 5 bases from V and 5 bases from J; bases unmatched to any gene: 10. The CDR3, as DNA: TGCGCCAGCAGCAAACTCCGGGACAGGGTCGACGAGCAGTACTTC. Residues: CASSKLRDRVDEQYF.

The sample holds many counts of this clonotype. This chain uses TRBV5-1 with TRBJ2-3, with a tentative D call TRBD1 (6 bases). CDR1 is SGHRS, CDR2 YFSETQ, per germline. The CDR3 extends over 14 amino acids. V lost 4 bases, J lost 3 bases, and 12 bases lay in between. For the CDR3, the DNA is TGCGCCAGCAGCGGGGGCCGAGGGACAGATACGCAGTATTTT. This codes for CASSGGRGTDTQYF.